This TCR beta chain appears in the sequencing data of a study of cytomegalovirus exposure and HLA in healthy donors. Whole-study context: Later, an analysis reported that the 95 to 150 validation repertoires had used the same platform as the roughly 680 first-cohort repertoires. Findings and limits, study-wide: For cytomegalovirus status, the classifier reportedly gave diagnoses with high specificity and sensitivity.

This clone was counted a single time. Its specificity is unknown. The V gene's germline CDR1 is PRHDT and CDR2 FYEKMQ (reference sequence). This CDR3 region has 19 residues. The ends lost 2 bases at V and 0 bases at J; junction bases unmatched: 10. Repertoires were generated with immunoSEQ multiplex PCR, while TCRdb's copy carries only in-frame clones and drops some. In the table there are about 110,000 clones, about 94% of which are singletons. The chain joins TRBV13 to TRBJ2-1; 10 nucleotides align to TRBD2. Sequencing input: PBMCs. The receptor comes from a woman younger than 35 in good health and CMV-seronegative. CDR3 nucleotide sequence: TGTGCCAGCAGCTTATTGGCTAGCGGGGGCCCCCCCTCCTACAATGAGCAGTTCTTC. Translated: CASSLLASGGPPSYNEQFF.